The 13 T cell receptor beta chains given below trace back to one sample, sequenced in a study of T-cell reconstitution after alpha-beta-depleted transplantation in children. The library targeted TCRbeta and was prepared with unique molecular identifiers. TCRdb fed the PCR reads into MiXCR, producing one record per CDR3 protein. The sample yields around 270,000 distinct CDR3 sequences, roughly 7.8% seen once. These receptors are not linked to any known antigen. Study findings and constraints: Newly made T cells mostly supplied T-cell counts and diversity one year after transplant.

Sequencing used peripheral blood, obtained 360 days after TCRalphabeta/CD19-depleted stem cell transplant. All receptors derive from a female patient aged 2-9 years who had a stem cell transplant for Fanconi anemia, so the T cells may come from the graft donor.

This clonotype was seen many times. The chain uses TRBV7-2 and TRBJ1-2; D is possibly TRBD1 (5 bases). The CDR3 has 15 amino acids. The V end was cut by 1 base, the J end by 2 bases, with 11 bases between. Germline V gene data show CDR1 as SGHTA and CDR2 as FQGNSA. As DNA, the CDR3 is TGTGCCAGCAGCTTAGTCCGGGGCCTCAACTATGGCTACACCTTC. It encodes CASSLVRGLNYGYTF.

There are many counts of this clonotype. V usage is TRBV29-1 and J usage is TRBJ2-5; D may be TRBD2 (6 bases). This CDR3 has 12 amino acids. V was clipped by 3 bases and J by 3 bases, with 8 bases between them. Germline CDR1 and CDR2: SQVTM and ANQGSEA. The CDR3 bases are TGCAGCGTTGAGGAGGGCGAAGAGACCCAGTACTTC. Its translation is CSVEEGEETQYF.

This clonotype was seen only a few times. J is TRBJ1-1 and V is TRBV11-2; D gene uncertain. Trimming removed 3 bases at V and 4 bases at J, with 15 bases between. CDR3 length: 15 residues. Germline V CDR1 and CDR2: SGHAT, FQNNGV. DNA for the CDR3: TGTGCCAGCAGCTTGATTTCGGGTGTCGGCACTGAAGCTTTCTTT. Translating it yields CASSLISGVGTEAFF. The entire variable domain, with the rest obtained from reference TRBV11-2 and TRBJ1-1, is as follows: EAGVAQSPRYKIIEKRQSVAFWCNPISGHATLYWYQQILGQGPKLLIQFQNNGVVDDSQLPKDRFSAERLKGVDSTLKIQPAKLEDSAVYLCASSLISGVGTEAFFGQGTRLTVV.

This chain connects TRBV14 to TRBJ2-1; 7 nucleotides match TRBD1. V dropped 8 bases and J dropped 5; count of bases not matched to a gene: 6. The CDR3 is made up of 13 amino acids. Looked up from germline, CDR1 is SGHDN and CDR2 is FVKESK. This CDR3 is CASDAGTDNEQFF. For the CDR3, the DNA is TGTGCCAGCGACGCCGGGACAGACAATGAGCAGTTCTTC. The full variable domain, with the rest looked up from reference TRBV14 and TRBJ2-1, is EAGVTQFPSHSVIEKGQTVTLRCDPISGHDNLYWYRRVMGKEIKFLLHFVKESKQDESGMPNNRFLAERTGGTYSTLKVQPAELEDSGVYFCASDAGTDNEQFFGPGTRLTVL.

In this sample, this clonotype turned up many times. The chain has TRBV10-3 and TRBJ1-5; tentatively, D is TRBD1 (5 bases). V was shortened by 7 bases and J by 8 bases, with 15 bases between the two germline ends. The CDR3 consists of 13 residues. Germline V lookup: CDR1 ENHRY, CDR2 SYGVKD. In nucleotides, the CDR3 is TGTGCCATCAAATCGGAGGGGTTGAAGCCCCAGCATTTT. Translating it yields CAIKSEGLKPQHF.

This clonotype was seen more than once but under ten times. The chain couples TRBV7-6 to TRBJ2-7; TRBD2 aligns across 11 bases. Germline trimming cut 4 bases from V and 9 bases from J; bases unmatched to any gene: 11. This CDR3 region has 15 residues. Germline values: CDR1 SGHVS, CDR2 FNYEAQ. CDR3 nucleotides: TGTGCCAGCAGCTCCATAGCGGGGGGGGCGGGACGGCAGTACTTC. Its protein is CASSSIAGGAGRQYF.

This clonotype was seen ten or more times. The chain carries TRBV7-8 and TRBJ1-1; TRBD1 matches 9 bases. Unmatched junction bases numbered 6, after V lost 4 bases and J lost 3 bases. Germline V gives CDR1 SGHVS, CDR2 FQNEAQ. The CDR3 runs to 15 residues. CDR3 amino acids: CASSSGTGRDTEAFF. In DNA form, the CDR3 reads TGTGCCAGCAGCTCTGGGACAGGGAGGGACACTGAAGCTTTCTTT.

This clonotype was picked up many times. This chain connects TRBV7-2 to TRBJ1-1; perhaps TRBD1 as D (6 bases). This CDR3 has 14 residues. CDR1 SGHTA and CDR2 FQGNSA come from the germline V gene. V gave up 4 bases and J gave up 1 base, with 10 bases separating them. The CDR3: CASSSTGQNTEAFF. In nucleotides, the CDR3 is TGTGCCAGCAGCTCAACGGGACAGAACACTGAAGCTTTCTTT.

This clonotype turned up a few times. The chain has TRBV7-9 and TRBJ1-1; TRBD1 might be the D (6 bases). Trimming took off 7 bases at V and 0 bases at J, with 9 bases between the two ends. The length of the CDR3 is 13 residues. Looked up from germline, CDR1 is SEHNR and CDR2 is FQNEAQ (reference sequence). Here the CDR3 reads CASTRTVNTEAFF. CDR3 bases: TGTGCCAGCACCCGGACAGTGAACACTGAAGCTTTCTTT.

This sequence joins TRBV12-3 or TRBV12-4 and TRBJ1-5; D is perhaps TRBD1 (5 bases). This CDR3 comprises 19 residues. V dropped 3 bases and J dropped 9 bases, with 30 bases sitting between them. CDR3 sequence: CASSFLPGHGRILEGPQHF. The CDR3 DNA reads TGTGCCAGCAGTTTTTTGCCTGGACATGGGCGAATACTCGAGGGGCCCCAGCATTTT.

This clonotype turned up a few times. The CDR3 nucleotides read TGTGCCAGCAGCTCCCACAGGGACTTCTACGAGCAGTACGTC. This codes for CASSSHRDFYEQYV. V and J are TRBV7-8 and TRBJ2-7; either TRBD1 or TRBD2 may supply D (6 bases each). In germline, CDR1 is SGHVS, CDR2 FQNEAQ. V was cut by 4 bases and J by 3 bases, with 13 bases left in between. The CDR3 spans 14 residues.

The CDR3 region is CASSSQVRVSGSEAFF. The CDR3 DNA sequence: TGTGCCAGCAGCTCTCAGGTTAGGGTATCGGGCTCTGAAGCTTTCTTT. The rearrangement joins TRBV7-6 to TRBJ1-1, with D unresolved. With 4 bases removed from V and 6 bases from J, the gap between germline ends came to 21 bases. CDR1 is SGHVS and CDR2 is FNYEAQ in the germline V gene. The CDR3 runs 16 residues.

This clonotype has at least ten counts. The chain joins TRBV28 to TRBJ1-2; the match to TRBD1 covers 10 bases. V lost 5 bases to trimming and J lost 4 bases; unmatched junction nucleotides: 4. The germline V gene encodes CDR1 MDHEN and CDR2 SYDVKM. The CDR3 spans 14 residues. The CDR3 here is CASSSWTGGYGYTF. CDR3 in DNA: TGTGCCAGCAGTAGCTGGACAGGGGGCTATGGCTACACCTTC.